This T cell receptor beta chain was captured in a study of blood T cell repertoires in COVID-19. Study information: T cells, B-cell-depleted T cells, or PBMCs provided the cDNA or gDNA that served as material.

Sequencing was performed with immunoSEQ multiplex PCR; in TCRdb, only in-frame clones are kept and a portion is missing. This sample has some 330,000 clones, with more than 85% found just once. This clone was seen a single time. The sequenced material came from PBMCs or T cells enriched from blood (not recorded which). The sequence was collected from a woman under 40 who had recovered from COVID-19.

The CDR3 reads CASSQWLAENTGELFF. CDR3 in DNA: TGTGCCAGCAGCCAATGGCTAGCGGAGAACACCGGGGAGCTGTTTTTT. The rearrangement joins TRBV3-1 (or the pseudogene TRBV3-2) to TRBJ2-2; 7 nucleotides align to TRBD2. Germline loops: CDR1 LGHDT, CDR2 YNNKEL (reference sequence). This CDR3 region has 16 residues. The trim removed 2 bases at V and 1 base at J, leaving 4 bases unmatched.